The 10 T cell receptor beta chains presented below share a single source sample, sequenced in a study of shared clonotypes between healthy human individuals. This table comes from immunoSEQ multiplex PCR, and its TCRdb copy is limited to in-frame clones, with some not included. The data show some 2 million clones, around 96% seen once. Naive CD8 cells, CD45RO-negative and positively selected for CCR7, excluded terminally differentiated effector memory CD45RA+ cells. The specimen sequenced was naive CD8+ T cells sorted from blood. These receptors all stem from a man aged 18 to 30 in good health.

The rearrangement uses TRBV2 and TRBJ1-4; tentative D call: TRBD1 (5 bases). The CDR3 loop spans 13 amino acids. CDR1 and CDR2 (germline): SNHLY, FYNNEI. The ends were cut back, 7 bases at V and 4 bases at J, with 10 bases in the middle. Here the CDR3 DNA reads TGTGCCAGCAAAGAGGGGCGTAATGAAAAACTGTTTTTT. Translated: CASKEGRNEKLFF.

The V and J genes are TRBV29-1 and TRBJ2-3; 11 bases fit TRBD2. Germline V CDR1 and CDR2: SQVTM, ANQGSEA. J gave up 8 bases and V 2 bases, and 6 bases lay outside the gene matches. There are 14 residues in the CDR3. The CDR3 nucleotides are TGCAGCGTTGAACCAACTAGCGGGGGTGGTACGCAGTATTTT. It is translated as CSVEPTSGGGTQYF.

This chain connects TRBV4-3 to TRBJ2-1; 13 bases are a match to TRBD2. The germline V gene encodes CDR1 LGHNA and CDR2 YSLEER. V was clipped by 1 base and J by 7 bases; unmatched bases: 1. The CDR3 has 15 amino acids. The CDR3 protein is CASSQGGLAGNEQFF. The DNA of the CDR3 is TGCGCCAGCAGCCAAGGGGGACTAGCGGGGAATGAGCAGTTCTTC.

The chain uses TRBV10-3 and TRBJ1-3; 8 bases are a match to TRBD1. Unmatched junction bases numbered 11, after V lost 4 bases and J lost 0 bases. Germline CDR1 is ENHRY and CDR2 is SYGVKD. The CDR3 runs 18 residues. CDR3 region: CAISGVTGAVYSGNTIYF. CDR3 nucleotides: TGTGCCATCAGTGGAGTGACAGGGGCAGTCTACTCTGGAAACACCATATATTTT.

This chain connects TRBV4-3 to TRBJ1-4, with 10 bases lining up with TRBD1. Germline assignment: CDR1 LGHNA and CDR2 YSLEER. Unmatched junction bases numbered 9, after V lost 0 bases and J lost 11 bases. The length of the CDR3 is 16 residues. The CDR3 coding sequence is TGCGCCAGCAGCCAAGACGATAGGACAGGGGGAGGGAAACTGTTTTTT. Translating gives CASSQDDRTGGGKLFF.

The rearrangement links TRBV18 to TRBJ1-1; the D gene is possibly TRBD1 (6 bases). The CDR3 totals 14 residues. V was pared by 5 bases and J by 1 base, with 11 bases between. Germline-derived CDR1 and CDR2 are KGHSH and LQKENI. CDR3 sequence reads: CASSFGGQNTEAFF. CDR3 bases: TGTGCCAGCTCATTCGGGGGACAGAACACTGAAGCTTTCTTT.

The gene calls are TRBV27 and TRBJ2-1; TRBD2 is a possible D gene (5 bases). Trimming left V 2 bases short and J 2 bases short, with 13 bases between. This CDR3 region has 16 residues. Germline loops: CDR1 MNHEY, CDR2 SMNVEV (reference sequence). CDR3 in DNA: TGTGCCAGCAGTTTAGTAGGGAGCGACCCCTACAATGAGCAGTTCTTC. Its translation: CASSLVGSDPYNEQFF.

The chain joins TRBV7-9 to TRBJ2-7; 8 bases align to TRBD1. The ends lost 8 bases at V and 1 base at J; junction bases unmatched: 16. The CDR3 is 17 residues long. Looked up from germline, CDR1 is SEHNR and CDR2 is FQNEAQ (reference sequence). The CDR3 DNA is TGTGCCAGCCCCTACGGGATACGGACAGGGATTTCCTACGAGCAGTACTTC. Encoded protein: CASPYGIRTGISYEQYF.

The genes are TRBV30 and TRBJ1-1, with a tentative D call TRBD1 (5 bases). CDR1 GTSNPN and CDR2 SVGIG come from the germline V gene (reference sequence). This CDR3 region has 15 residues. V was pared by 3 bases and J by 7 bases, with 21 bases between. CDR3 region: CAWSHRPGRAVEAFF. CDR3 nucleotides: TGTGCCTGGAGCCACAGACCCGGCAGGGCGGTTGAAGCTTTCTTT. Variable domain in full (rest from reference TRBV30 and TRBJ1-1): SQTIHQWPATLVQPVGSPLSLECTVEGTSNPNLYWYRQAAGRGLQLLFYSVGIGQISSEVPQNLSASRPQDRQFILSSKKLLLSDSGFYLCAWSHRPGRAVEAFFGQGTRLTVV.

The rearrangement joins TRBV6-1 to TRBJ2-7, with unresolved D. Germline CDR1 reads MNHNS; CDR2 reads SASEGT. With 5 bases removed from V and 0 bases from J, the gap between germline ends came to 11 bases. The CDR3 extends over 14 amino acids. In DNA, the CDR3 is TGTGCCAGCAGTACAGACACGAGCTCCTACGAGCAGTACTTC. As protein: CASSTDTSSYEQYF.